These 23 T cell receptor beta chains were all obtained from the same sample, sequenced in a study of blood T cells in healthy people across ages. Sample-barcoded 5' priming and a J-beta primer mix drove a second PCR of about 7 to 12 cycles. TCRdb fed the 5' RACE reads into MiXCR, producing one record per CDR3 protein. The repertoire holds 800,000 to 1,000,000 distinct CDR3 sequences, with under 50% as singletons. The sample consisted of blood. The receptors originated from a man aged 30 to 39 in good health.

The chain links TRBV28 to TRBJ2-7, with a weak D call TRBD1 (5 bases). Germline assignment: CDR1 MDHEN and CDR2 SYDVKM. The CDR3 covers 12 residues. Trimming removed 8 bases from V and 3 bases from J, with 11 bases in between. This CDR3 is CASQDSNYEQYF. The CDR3 DNA reads as TGTGCCAGCCAAGACAGCAACTACGAGCAGTACTTC.

The V and J genes are TRBV5-1 and TRBJ2-4; TRBD1 matches 8 bases. CDR1 SGHRS and CDR2 YFSETQ come from the germline V gene. The CDR3 spans 15 residues. With 4 bases clipped from V and 13 bases from J, the junction kept 16 bases outside the gene matches. The CDR3 spells CASSVGRTGSGEQYF. The CDR3 DNA sequence: TGCGCCAGCAGCGTGGGTAGGACAGGGAGTGGAGAGCAGTACTTC.

This rearrangement joins TRBV20-1 to TRBJ1-2; D remains ambiguous. Germline V CDR1 and CDR2: DFQATT, SNEGSKA (reference sequence). Trimming took off 2 bases at V and 0 bases at J, with 13 bases between the two ends. CDR3 length: 15 residues. CDR3 protein: CSARSQQPTNYGYTF. The CDR3 DNA sequence: TGCAGTGCTAGAAGCCAACAGCCGACTAACTATGGCTACACCTTC.

This clonotype appeared once. The chain is built from TRBV29-1 and TRBJ2-6, with no clear D. With 3 bases removed from V and 0 bases from J, the gap between germline ends came to 9 bases. Germline V gives CDR1 SQVTM, CDR2 ANQGSEA. The CDR3 spans 15 residues. The CDR3 loop is CSVELVDSGANVLTF. The CDR3 nucleotides read TGCAGCGTTGAGTTAGTGGACTCTGGGGCCAACGTCCTGACTTTC.

This clonotype was counted only a few times. This sequence joins TRBV7-9 and TRBJ2-7, with D possibly TRBD2 on 5 matching bases. Per germline, CDR1 SEHNR and CDR2 FQNEAQ (reference sequence). The CDR3 has 10 residues. Trimming removed 8 bases at V and 9 bases at J, with 11 bases between. Written as DNA, the CDR3 is TGTGCCAGCTCCGACGGGGTGCAGTACTTC. Protein product: CASSDGVQYF.

This clonotype has a count of ten or more. The CDR3 bases are TGTGCCATCAGCCCGGGACTAGTTGACGAGCAGTACTTC. It encodes CAISPGLVDEQYF. The V and J genes are TRBV10-3 and TRBJ2-7, with TRBD2 matching 8 bases. This CDR3 contains 13 residues. V shed 6 bases, J shed 5 bases, and the junction held 6 bases outside the gene matches. Germline-derived CDR1 and CDR2 are ENHRY and SYGVKD.

This clonotype was found a few times. The chain is built from TRBV7-4 and TRBJ2-7; 8 positions match TRBD1. This CDR3 comprises 15 residues. Germline loops: CDR1 SGHVT, CDR2 SQSDAQ. Trimming cost V 4 bases and J 3 bases; bases outside gene matches: 8. The CDR3 is CASSSEDRVYYEQYF. The CDR3 coding sequence is TGTGCCAGCAGCTCAGAGGACAGGGTGTACTACGAGCAGTACTTC. Full variable domain (missing parts from reference TRBV7-4 and TRBJ2-7): GAGVSQSPRYKVAKRGRDVALRCDSISGHVTLYWYRQTLGQGSEVLTYSQSDAQRDKSGRPSGRFSAERPERSVSTLKIQRTEQGDSAVYLCASSSEDRVYYEQYFGPGTRLTVT.

The chain carries TRBV27 and TRBJ2-3; D is perhaps TRBD2 (5 bases). Trimming removed 3 bases from V and 2 bases from J, with 9 bases in between. This CDR3 region has 14 residues. CDR1 is MNHEY and CDR2 is SMNVEV in the germline V gene (reference sequence). CDR3 region: CASSLKDSTDTQYF. The DNA for the CDR3 is TGTGCCAGCAGTTTGAAGGACTCCACAGATACGCAGTATTTT.

This clonotype was seen a few times. The chain joins TRBV25-1 to TRBJ2-5; D might be TRBD1 or TRBD2, each matching 7 bases. CDR3 length: 15 amino acids. Trimming shortened V by 6 bases and J by 3 bases, and 17 bases separated the two germline ends. The germline V gene encodes CDR1 MGHDK and CDR2 SYGVNS. The CDR3 DNA follows: TGTGCCAGCAGCTCCGGCAGGGGGACTAAAGAGACCCAGTACTTC. It encodes CASSSGRGTKETQYF.

This clonotype has a handful of counts. The genes are TRBV4-1 and TRBJ1-2; 8 bases line up with TRBD1. The CDR3 contains 15 residues. In germline, CDR1 is MGHRA, CDR2 YSYEKL. V dropped 4 bases and J dropped 7; count of bases not matched to a gene: 11. CDR3 in DNA: TGCGCCAGCAGCCCCGCGGGCAGGGGGCGAGTTGGCTACACCTTC. Its translation: CASSPAGRGRVGYTF.

The rearrangement links TRBV11-2 to TRBJ2-7; D gene uncertain. Trimming cost V 5 bases and J 7 bases, with 12 bases left between them. The CDR3 extends over 12 amino acids. The germline V gene encodes CDR1 SGHAT and CDR2 FQNNGV. Here the CDR3 reads CASSDELLEQYF. The CDR3 DNA reads TGTGCCAGCAGCGACGAGCTTCTGGAGCAGTACTTC.

This clonotype came up a few times. The chain couples TRBV28 to TRBJ2-4, with unresolved D. Trimming removed 5 bases at V and 0 bases at J, with 8 bases between. From germline, CDR1 is MDHEN and CDR2 SYDVKM. The CDR3 spans 14 residues. CDR3 DNA: TGTGCCAGCAGTCTGGAGATAGCCAAAAACATTCAGTACTTC. This codes for CASSLEIAKNIQYF.

This clonotype was observed a handful of times. The chain carries TRBV20-1 and TRBJ2-7; D is possibly TRBD2 (5 bases). Germline loops: CDR1 DFQATT, CDR2 SNEGSKA (reference sequence). There are 14 residues in the CDR3. Trimming removed 0 bases at V and 6 bases at J, with 15 bases between. Here the CDR3 DNA reads TGCAGTGCTAGAGATGCGTCGAGAGGACTCGAGCAGTACTTC. It codes for CSARDASRGLEQYF.

There are a few counts of this clonotype. The rearrangement joins TRBV4-1 to TRBJ1-2; TRBD1 matches 7 bases. The CDR3 covers 13 residues. Unmatched junction bases numbered 2, after V lost 1 base and J lost 6 bases. Per germline, CDR1 MGHRA and CDR2 YSYEKL. The CDR3 coding sequence is TGCGCCAGCAGCCAAGTTGGGACAGATGGCTACACCTTC. Translated, it gives CASSQVGTDGYTF.

The genes are TRBV28 and TRBJ2-7; 8 nucleotides agree with TRBD1. V gave up 5 bases and J gave up 5 bases; unmatched junction bases: 8. The CDR3 is 14 amino acids. CDR1 MDHEN and CDR2 SYDVKM come from the germline V gene. This CDR3 is CASSPDREAHEQYF. The CDR3 DNA is TGTGCCAGCAGTCCGGACAGGGAAGCCCACGAGCAGTACTTC.

To note about this clonotype: A much larger clone lies a single base off, so this may be a read error. This chain links TRBV29-1 with TRBJ2-7; D unclear. The V end lost 5 bases, the J end lost 2 bases, and 19 bases lay between the germline ends. There are 15 residues in the CDR3. CDR1 and CDR2 from the germline V gene are SQVTM and ANQGSEA. The CDR3 reads CSVSSGPIFPYEQYF. CDR3 DNA sequence: TGCAGCGTTTCCTCCGGGCCCATTTTCCCCTACGAGCAGTACTTC.

CDR3 coding DNA: TGTGCCAGCAGCGTTTCCTTAGGCGGGGAGCTGTTTTTT. Its translation is CASSVSLGGELFF. The chain joins TRBV9 to TRBJ2-2; D call uncertain. Germline lookup yields CDR1 SGDLS and CDR2 YYNGEE. CDR3 size: 13 residues. V was trimmed by 2 bases and J by 7 bases, leaving 9 bases between them.

The chain employs TRBV6-6 and TRBJ1-5, with D possibly being TRBD1 (5 bases). This CDR3 has 14 amino acids. V lost 6 bases and J lost 1, with 10 bases in between. Germline CDR1 and CDR2: MNHNY and SVGAGI (reference sequence). This chain's CDR3 is CASSDGGSNQPQHF. The DNA for the CDR3 is TGTGCCAGCAGCGACGGGGGGAGCAATCAGCCCCAGCATTTT.

CDR3 nucleotide sequence: TGTGCCAGCTCACCACAGGGGGCGGGGGGCAATCAGCCCCAGCATTTT. Its translation: CASSPQGAGGNQPQHF. The chain recombines TRBV18 with TRBJ1-5; 7 bases fit TRBD1. The germline CDR1 and CDR2 sequences are KGHSH and LQKENI. The CDR3 sequence is 16 residues long. After removal of 1 base from V and 2 bases from J, the junction contained 5 bases not matched to a gene.

This chain joins TRBV13 and TRBJ1-2, with D possibly being TRBD1 (5 bases). There are 16 residues in the CDR3. Germline V gives CDR1 PRHDT, CDR2 FYEKMQ (reference sequence). The V gene lost 3 bases and the J gene lost 0 bases, with 14 bases spanning the gap. CDR3 in DNA: TGTGCCAGCAGCTTCTCGACAGATGGAGCTAACTATGGCTACACCTTC. Translating it yields CASSFSTDGANYGYTF.

On this clonotype itself: One end of the junction fails to match germline, which may point to a read error. This rearrangement joins TRBV12-3 or TRBV12-4 to TRBJ2-7, with D maybe TRBD1 (5 bases). The CDR3 runs to 15 residues. In nucleotides, the CDR3 is TGTGCCAGCACCATATCAGGAAGGGGTGGATACGGGCAGTACTTC. Protein: CASTISGRGGYGQYF.

This clonotype was seen once. One junction end disagrees with the germline gene, perhaps due to a read error. This chain's CDR3 is CVSSLVLRLAGFADTQYF. The CDR3 bases are TGTGTCAGCAGCTTAGTCTTACGGCTAGCGGGGTTCGCAGATACGCAGTATTTT. This chain connects TRBV7-2 to TRBJ2-3; 9 bases align to TRBD2. The CDR3 runs 18 residues. From germline, CDR1 is SGHTA and CDR2 FQGNSA. Together with reference TRBV7-2 and TRBJ2-3, the CDR3 gives the full variable domain: GAGVSQSPSNKVTEKGKDVELRCDPISGHTALYWYRQSLGQGLEFLIYFQGNSAPDKSGLPSDRFSAERTGGSVSTLTIQRTQQEDSAVYLCVSSLVLRLAGFADTQYFGPGTRLTVL.

The CDR3 sequence: CASSLISGLAGGSGTYEQYF. The CDR3 nucleotides read TGTGCCAGCAGCCTAATAAGTGGACTAGCGGGAGGCTCCGGGACCTACGAGCAGTACTTC. The chain combines TRBV7-6 with TRBJ2-7, with 14 bases matching TRBD2. This CDR3 comprises 20 residues. J gave up 2 bases and V 5 bases, and 17 bases lay outside the gene matches. From germline, CDR1 is SGHVS and CDR2 FNYEAQ.